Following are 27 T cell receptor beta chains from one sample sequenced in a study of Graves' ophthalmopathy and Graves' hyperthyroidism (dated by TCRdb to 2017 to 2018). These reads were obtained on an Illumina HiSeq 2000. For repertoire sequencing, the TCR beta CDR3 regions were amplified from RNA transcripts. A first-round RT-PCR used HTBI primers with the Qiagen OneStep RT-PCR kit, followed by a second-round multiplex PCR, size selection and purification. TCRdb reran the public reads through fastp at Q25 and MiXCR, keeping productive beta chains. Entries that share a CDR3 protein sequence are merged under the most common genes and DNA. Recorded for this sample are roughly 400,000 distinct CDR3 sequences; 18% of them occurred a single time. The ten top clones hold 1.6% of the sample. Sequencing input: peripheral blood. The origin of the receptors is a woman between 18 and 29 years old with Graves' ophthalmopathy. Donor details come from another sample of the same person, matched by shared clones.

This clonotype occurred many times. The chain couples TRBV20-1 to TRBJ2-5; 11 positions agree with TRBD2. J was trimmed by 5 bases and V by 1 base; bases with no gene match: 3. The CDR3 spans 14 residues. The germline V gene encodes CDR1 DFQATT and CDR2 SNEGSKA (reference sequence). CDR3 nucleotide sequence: TGCAGTGCTAGAGCTAGCGGGAGGATCGAGACCCAGTACTTC. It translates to CSARASGRIETQYF.

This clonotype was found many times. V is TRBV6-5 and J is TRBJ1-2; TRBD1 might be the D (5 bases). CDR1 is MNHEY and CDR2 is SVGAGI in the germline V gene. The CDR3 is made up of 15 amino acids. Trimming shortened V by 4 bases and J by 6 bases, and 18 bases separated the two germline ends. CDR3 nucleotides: TGTGCCAGCAGTTCTCTGGGGGGGGAAGTGGATGGCTACACCTTC. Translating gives CASSSLGGEVDGYTF.

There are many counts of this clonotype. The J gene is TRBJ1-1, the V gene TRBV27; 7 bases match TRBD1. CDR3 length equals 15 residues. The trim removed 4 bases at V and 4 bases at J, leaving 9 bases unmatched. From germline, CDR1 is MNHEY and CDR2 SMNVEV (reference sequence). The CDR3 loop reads CASSSRTYRGTEAFF. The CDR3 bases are TGTGCCAGCAGTTCGCGGACCTACAGGGGCACTGAAGCTTTCTTT.

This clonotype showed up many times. The CDR3 region has the DNA TGTGCCAGCAGCCCCCGGGACTCCCGGGCCGGGGAGCTGTTTTTT. This codes for CASSPRDSRAGELFF. V gene TRBV7-9 combines with J gene TRBJ2-2; TRBD2 might be the D (6 bases). The CDR3 has 15 residues. V was trimmed by 5 bases and J by 6 bases, leaving 16 bases between them. Germline lookup yields CDR1 SEHNR and CDR2 FQNEAQ (reference sequence). Full variable domain (outside the CDR3, taken from reference TRBV7-9 and TRBJ2-2): DTGVSQNPRHKITKRGQNVTFRCDPISEHNRLYWYRQTLGQGPEFLTYFQNEAQLEKSRLLSDRFSAERPKGSFSTLEIQRTEQGDSAMYLCASSPRDSRAGELFFGEGSRLTVL.

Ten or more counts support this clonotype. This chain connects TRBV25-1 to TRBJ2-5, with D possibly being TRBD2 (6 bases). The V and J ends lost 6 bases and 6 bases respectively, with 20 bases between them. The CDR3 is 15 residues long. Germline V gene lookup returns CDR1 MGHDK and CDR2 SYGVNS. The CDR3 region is CASRGTSPLRQTQYF. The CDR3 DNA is TGTGCCAGCAGGGGCACTAGCCCTTTACGACAGACCCAGTACTTC.

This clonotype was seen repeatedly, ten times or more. CDR3 bases: TGTGCCAGTAGTACGGGGACGGATAATTCACCCCTCCACTTT. Translation gives CASSTGTDNSPLHF. This chain links TRBV19 with TRBJ1-6; maybe TRBD1 (5 bases). Trimming left V 4 bases short and J 5 bases short, with 9 bases between. Germline assignment: CDR1 LNHDA and CDR2 SQIVND (reference sequence). This CDR3 spans 14 amino acids. The full variable domain, in which reference TRBV19 and TRBJ1-6 provide the parts outside the CDR3, is DGGITQSPKYLFRKEGQNVTLSCEQNLNHDAMYWYRQDPGQGLRLIYYSQIVNDFQKGDIAEGYSVSREKKESFPLTVTSAQKNPTAFYLCASSTGTDNSPLHFGNGTRLTVT.

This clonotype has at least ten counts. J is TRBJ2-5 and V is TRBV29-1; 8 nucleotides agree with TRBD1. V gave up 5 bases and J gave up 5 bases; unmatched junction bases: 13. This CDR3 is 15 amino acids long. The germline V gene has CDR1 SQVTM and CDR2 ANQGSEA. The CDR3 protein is CSVLQDRGEGETQYF. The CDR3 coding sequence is TGCAGCGTTCTACAAGACAGGGGAGAGGGGGAGACCCAGTACTTC.

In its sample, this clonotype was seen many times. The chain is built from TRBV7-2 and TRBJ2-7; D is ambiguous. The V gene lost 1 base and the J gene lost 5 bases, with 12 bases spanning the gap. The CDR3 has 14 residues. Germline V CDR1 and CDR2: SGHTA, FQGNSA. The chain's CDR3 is CASSLEQAHHEQYF. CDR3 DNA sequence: TGTGCCAGCAGCTTAGAGCAGGCCCACCACGAGCAGTACTTC.

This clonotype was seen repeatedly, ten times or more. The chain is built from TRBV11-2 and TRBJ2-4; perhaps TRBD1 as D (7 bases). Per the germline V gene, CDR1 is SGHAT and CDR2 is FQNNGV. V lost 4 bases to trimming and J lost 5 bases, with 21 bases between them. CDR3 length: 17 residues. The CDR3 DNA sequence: TGTGCCAGCAGCTCTAGAGAGGAGGGGGCAGACCAAAACATTCAGTACTTC. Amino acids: CASSSREEGADQNIQYF. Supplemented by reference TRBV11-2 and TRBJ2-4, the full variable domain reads EAGVAQSPRYKIIEKRQSVAFWCNPISGHATLYWYQQILGQGPKLLIQFQNNGVVDDSQLPKDRFSAERLKGVDSTLKIQPAKLEDSAVYLCASSSREEGADQNIQYFGAGTRLSVL.

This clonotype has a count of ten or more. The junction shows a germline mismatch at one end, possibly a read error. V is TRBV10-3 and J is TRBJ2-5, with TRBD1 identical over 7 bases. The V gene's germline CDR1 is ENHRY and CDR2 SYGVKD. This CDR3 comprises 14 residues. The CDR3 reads CAISEDRQGRGAVF. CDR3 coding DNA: TGTGCCATCAGTGAAGACCGACAGGGTCGAGGGGCAGTATTC.

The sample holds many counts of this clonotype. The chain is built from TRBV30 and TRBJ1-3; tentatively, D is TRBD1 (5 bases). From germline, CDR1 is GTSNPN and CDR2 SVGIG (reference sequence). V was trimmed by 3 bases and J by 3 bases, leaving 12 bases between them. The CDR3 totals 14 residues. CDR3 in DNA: TGTGCCTGGAGCGAAGGGACGAGTGGAAACACCATATATTTT. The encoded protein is CAWSEGTSGNTIYF. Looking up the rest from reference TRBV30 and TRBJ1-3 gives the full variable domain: SQTIHQWPATLVQPVGSPLSLECTVEGTSNPNLYWYRQAAGRGLQLLFYSVGIGQISSEVPQNLSASRPQDRQFILSSKKLLLSDSGFYLCAWSEGTSGNTIYFGEGSWLTVV.

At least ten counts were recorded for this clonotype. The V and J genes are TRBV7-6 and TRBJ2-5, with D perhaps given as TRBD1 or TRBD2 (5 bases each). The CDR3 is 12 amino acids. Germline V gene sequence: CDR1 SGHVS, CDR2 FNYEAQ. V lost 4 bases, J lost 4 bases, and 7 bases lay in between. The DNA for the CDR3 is TGTGCCAGCAGCTCGAGGGGAGAGACCCAGTACTTC. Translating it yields CASSSRGETQYF.

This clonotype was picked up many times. The CDR3 reads CASSPLGIENTEAFF. CDR3 bases: TGTGCCAGCAGTCCTCTGGGAATCGAGAACACTGAAGCTTTCTTT. This chain links TRBV28 with TRBJ1-1; no firm D call. This CDR3 has 15 amino acids. Deletions cut 5 bases from V and 1 base from J, with 14 bases between. CDR1 is MDHEN, CDR2 SYDVKM, per germline.

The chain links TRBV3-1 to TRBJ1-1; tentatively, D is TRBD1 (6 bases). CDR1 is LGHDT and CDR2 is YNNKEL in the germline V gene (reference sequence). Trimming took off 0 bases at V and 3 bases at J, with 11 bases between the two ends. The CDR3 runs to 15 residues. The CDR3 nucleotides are TGTGCCAGCAGCCAAGATCAAGGGGGATACACTGAAGCTTTCTTT. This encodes CASSQDQGGYTEAFF.

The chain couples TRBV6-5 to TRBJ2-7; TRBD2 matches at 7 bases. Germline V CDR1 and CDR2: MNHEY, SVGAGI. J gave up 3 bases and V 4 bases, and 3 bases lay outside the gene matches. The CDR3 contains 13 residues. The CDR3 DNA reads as TGTGCCAGCAGTTGGCGGGGGATCTACGAGCAGTACTTC. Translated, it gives CASSWRGIYEQYF.

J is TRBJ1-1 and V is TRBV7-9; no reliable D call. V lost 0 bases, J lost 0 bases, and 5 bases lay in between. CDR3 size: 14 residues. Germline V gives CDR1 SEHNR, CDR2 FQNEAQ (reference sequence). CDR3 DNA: TGTGCCAGCAGCTTAGCTCTACTGAACACTGAAGCTTTCTTT. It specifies CASSLALLNTEAFF. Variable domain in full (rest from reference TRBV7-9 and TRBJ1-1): DTGVSQNPRHKITKRGQNVTFRCDPISEHNRLYWYRQTLGQGPEFLTYFQNEAQLEKSRLLSDRFSAERPKGSFSTLEIQRTEQGDSAMYLCASSLALLNTEAFFGQGTRLTVV.

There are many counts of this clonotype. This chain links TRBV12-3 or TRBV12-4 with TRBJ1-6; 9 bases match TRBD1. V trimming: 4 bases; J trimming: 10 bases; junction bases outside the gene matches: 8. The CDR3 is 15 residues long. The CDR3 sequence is CASSSYRGQGSPLHF. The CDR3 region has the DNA TGTGCCAGCAGTTCCTACAGGGGGCAAGGATCACCCCTCCACTTT.

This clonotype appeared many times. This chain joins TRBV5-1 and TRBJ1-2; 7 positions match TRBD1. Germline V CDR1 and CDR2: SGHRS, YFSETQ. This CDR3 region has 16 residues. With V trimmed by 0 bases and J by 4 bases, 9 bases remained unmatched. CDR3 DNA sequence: TGCGCCAGCAGCTTGGCCAATAGGGGGCAGATCTATGGCTACACCTTC. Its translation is CASSLANRGQIYGYTF.

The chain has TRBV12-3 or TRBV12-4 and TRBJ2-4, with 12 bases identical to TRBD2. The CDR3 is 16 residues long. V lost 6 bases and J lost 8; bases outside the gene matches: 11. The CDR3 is CASSPSGGGPADIQYF. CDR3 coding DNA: TGTGCCAGCAGCCCTAGCGGGGGGGGGCCAGCGGACATTCAGTACTTC.

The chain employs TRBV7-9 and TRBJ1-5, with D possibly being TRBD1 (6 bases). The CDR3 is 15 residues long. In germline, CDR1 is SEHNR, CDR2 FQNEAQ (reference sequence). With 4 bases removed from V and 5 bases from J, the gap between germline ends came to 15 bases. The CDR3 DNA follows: TGTGCCAGCAGCTATATACAGGGCGGTGATCAGCCCCAGCATTTT. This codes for CASSYIQGGDQPQHF.

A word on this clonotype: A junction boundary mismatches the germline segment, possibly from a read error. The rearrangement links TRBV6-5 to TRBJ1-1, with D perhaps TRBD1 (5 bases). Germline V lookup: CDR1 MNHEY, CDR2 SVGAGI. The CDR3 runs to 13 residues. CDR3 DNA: TGTGCCAGCAGATTAACCAGGGTCACTGAAGCTTCCTTT. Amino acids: CASRLTRVTEASF.

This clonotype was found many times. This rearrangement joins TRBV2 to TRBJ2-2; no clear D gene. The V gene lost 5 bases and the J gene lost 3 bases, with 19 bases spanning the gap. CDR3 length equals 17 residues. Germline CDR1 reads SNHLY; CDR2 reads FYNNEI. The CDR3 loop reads CASSHGFEGTDTGELFF. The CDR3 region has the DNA TGTGCCAGCAGTCATGGGTTCGAAGGAACGGACACCGGGGAGCTGTTTTTT.

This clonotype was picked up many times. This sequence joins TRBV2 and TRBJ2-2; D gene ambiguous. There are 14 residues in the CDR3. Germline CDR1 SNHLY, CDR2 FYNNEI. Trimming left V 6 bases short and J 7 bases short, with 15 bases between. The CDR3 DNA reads TGTGCCAGCAGACCTGAGAAAGGGCACGGGGAGCTGTTTTTT. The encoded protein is CASRPEKGHGELFF.

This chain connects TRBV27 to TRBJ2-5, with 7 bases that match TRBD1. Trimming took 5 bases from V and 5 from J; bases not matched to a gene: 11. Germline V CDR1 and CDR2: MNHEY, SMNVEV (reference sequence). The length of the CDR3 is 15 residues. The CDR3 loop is CASSAVQGSGETQYF. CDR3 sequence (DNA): TGTGCCAGCAGTGCAGTACAGGGGTCGGGGGAGACCCAGTACTTC.

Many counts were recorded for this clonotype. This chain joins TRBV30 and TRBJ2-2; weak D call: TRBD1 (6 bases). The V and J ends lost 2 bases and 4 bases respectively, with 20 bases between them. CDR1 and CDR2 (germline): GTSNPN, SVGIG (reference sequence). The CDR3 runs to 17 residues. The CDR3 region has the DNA TGTGCCTGGAGTAGCCAATACGGACAGAGCTCCACCGGGGAGCTGTTTTTT. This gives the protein CAWSSQYGQSSTGELFF.

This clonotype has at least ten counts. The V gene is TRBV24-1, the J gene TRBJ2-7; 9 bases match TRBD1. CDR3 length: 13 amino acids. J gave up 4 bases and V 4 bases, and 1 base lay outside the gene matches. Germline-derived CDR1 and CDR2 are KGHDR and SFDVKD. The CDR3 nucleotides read TGTGCCACCAGTGAACAGGGGGCATACGAGCAGTACTTC. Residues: CATSEQGAYEQYF.

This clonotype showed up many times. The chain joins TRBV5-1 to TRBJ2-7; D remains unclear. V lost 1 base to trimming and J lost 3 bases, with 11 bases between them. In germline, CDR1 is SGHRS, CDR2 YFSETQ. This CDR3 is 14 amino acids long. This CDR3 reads CASSLYFGNYEQYF. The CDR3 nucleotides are TGCGCCAGCAGCTTGTATTTTGGGAACTACGAGCAGTACTTC.